These 14 T cell receptor beta chains were sequenced from one sample in a study of T cell repertoires in cytomegalovirus infection. These TCRs' antigens remain unknown. TCRdb processed the reads anew with MiXCR; each CDR3 protein has one entry. Of about 920,000 distinct CDR3 sequences detected, less than 35% appear once; the ten largest clones hold 11% to 15%. Sequences were derived from cultured CD8+ T cells from PBMCs, sampled from culture after CMV antigen stimulation. The source of these receptors is a human donor in good health (CMV status not recorded). Some clones in this sample may be carry-over from other donors' samples.

This clonotype was seen a few times. This may be a read error: a much more frequent sequence differs by one nucleotide. In nucleotides, the CDR3 is TGTGCCAGCAGACCGGGGGGGCAAGAGACCCAGTACTTC. Its protein is CASRPGGQETQYF. V usage is TRBV7-2 and J usage is TRBJ2-5; 8 bases line up with TRBD2. The CDR3 runs to 13 residues. Trimming removed 6 bases from V and 2 bases from J; junction bases left unmatched: 2. Germline lookup yields CDR1 SGHTA and CDR2 FQGNSA.

The CDR3 reads CASSQDRSSGGRSYEQYF. CDR3 DNA: TGTGCCAGCAGCCAAGATAGGTCCAGCGGGGGTCGCTCCTACGAGCAGTACTTC. V usage is TRBV4-2 and J usage is TRBJ2-7, with 8 bases that match TRBD2. Looked up from germline, CDR1 is LGHNA and CDR2 is YNFKEQ. The CDR3 extends over 18 amino acids. Trimming took 0 bases from V and 0 from J; bases not matched to a gene: 10.

The sample holds a few counts of this clonotype. The chain couples TRBV5-4 to TRBJ2-1; 14 bases map to TRBD2. The V gene end was trimmed by 3 bases and the J gene end by 4 bases; junction bases not matched to a gene: 3. CDR1 SGHNT and CDR2 YYREEE come from the germline V gene (reference sequence). The CDR3 consists of 16 residues. Here the CDR3 reads CASSWGLAGDYNEQFF. CDR3 DNA sequence: TGTGCCAGCAGCTGGGGACTAGCGGGGGATTACAATGAGCAGTTCTTC.

The sample holds one count of this clonotype. The V gene is TRBV14, the J gene TRBJ2-1; 14 bases fit TRBD2. Germline V gene lookup returns CDR1 SGHDN and CDR2 FVKESK. The CDR3 extends over 18 amino acids. V was clipped by 3 bases and J by 7 bases; unmatched bases: 11. CDR3 in amino acids: CASSQRTSGGLRSNEQFF. The CDR3 DNA sequence: TGTGCCAGCAGCCAGCGGACTAGCGGGGGGCTCAGGAGTAATGAGCAGTTCTTC.

This chain connects TRBV4-1 to TRBJ1-2; maybe TRBD1 (5 bases). From germline, CDR1 is MGHRA and CDR2 YSYEKL. The CDR3 contains 15 residues. The germline V and J ends were trimmed by 0 bases and 4 bases, with 12 bases remaining between them. The CDR3 here is CASSQEGTGSYGYTF. CDR3 bases: TGCGCCAGCAGCCAAGAAGGAACAGGATCCTATGGCTACACCTTC.

There are many counts of this clonotype. This chain connects TRBV7-2 to TRBJ1-1; no reliable D call. The CDR3 is 17 residues long. Germline-derived CDR1 and CDR2 are SGHTA and FQGNSA. Trimming shortened V by 2 bases and J by 6 bases, and 22 bases separated the two germline ends. The CDR3 spells CASSLMNLMGFSAEAFF. CDR3 bases: TGTGCCAGCAGCTTAATGAATCTAATGGGGTTTTCGGCTGAAGCTTTCTTT.

This clonotype was detected only a few times. The chain recombines TRBV12-3 or TRBV12-4 with TRBJ1-2, with 9 bases that match TRBD1. The CDR3 has 18 amino acids. The junction had 10 bases not matched to a gene; V was cut back by 2 bases and J by 0 bases. Here the CDR3 reads CASSLRGTGHFSNYGYTF. For the CDR3, the DNA is TGTGCCAGCAGTTTACGCGGGACAGGGCACTTTTCTAACTATGGCTACACCTTC.

V usage is TRBV19 and J usage is TRBJ2-7, with TRBD2 matching 10 bases. This CDR3 is built from 15 residues. Germline V gene lookup returns CDR1 LNHDA and CDR2 SQIVND (reference sequence). With V trimmed by 8 bases and J by 3 bases, 10 bases remained unmatched. CDR3 region: CASRIAGGENYEQYF. As DNA, the CDR3 is TGTGCCAGTCGCATAGCGGGGGGTGAGAACTACGAGCAGTACTTC.

The chain recombines TRBV19 with TRBJ2-1; D unclear. Deletions cut 6 bases from V and 0 bases from J, with 12 bases between. The CDR3 totals 15 residues. Per germline, CDR1 LNHDA and CDR2 SQIVND (reference sequence). The CDR3 coding sequence is TGTGCCAGTAGGATTACCGTTAGCTCCTACAATGAGCAGTTCTTC. This gives the protein CASRITVSSYNEQFF.

The chain has TRBV29-1 and TRBJ1-2; 7 bases match TRBD1. The germline gives CDR1 SQVTM, CDR2 ANQGSEA. The trim removed 4 bases at V and 4 bases at J, leaving 12 bases unmatched. The CDR3 is 15 residues long. This chain's CDR3 is CSVARLGTDSYGYTF. CDR3 nucleotide sequence: TGCAGCGTTGCTAGATTGGGGACAGATAGCTATGGCTACACCTTC.

This clonotype was observed a handful of times. V and J are TRBV5-8 and TRBJ2-3; 7 nucleotides align to TRBD2. Germline trimming cut 2 bases from V and 0 bases from J; bases unmatched to any gene: 9. Germline V gene sequence: CDR1 SGHTS, CDR2 YDEGEE. The CDR3 has 17 amino acids. The CDR3, as DNA: TGTGCCAGCAGCTTAGGGAGGGCCATAACAAGCACAGATACGCAGTATTTT. Translating it yields CASSLGRAITSTDTQYF.

This clonotype showed up many times. The J gene is TRBJ2-7, the V gene TRBV7-6; TRBD2 aligns across 9 bases. V shed 5 bases, J shed 5 bases, and the junction held 7 bases outside the gene matches. In germline, CDR1 is SGHVS, CDR2 FNYEAQ. CDR3 length equals 14 residues. The CDR3 is CASSRWRGGDEQYF. The CDR3 region has the DNA TGTGCCAGCAGCCGGTGGCGGGGGGGCGACGAGCAGTACTTC.

This clonotype has just a few counts. This sequence joins TRBV4-1 and TRBJ1-2; a weak D match, TRBD1 (5 bases). Trimming cost V 3 bases and J 2 bases, with 10 bases left between them. CDR1 MGHRA and CDR2 YSYEKL come from the germline V gene. The CDR3 loop spans 14 amino acids. CDR3 sequence (DNA): TGCGCCAGCAGCCAGGCCAGGGCAAACTATGGCTACACCTTC. Translating gives CASSQARANYGYTF.

This clonotype came up a few times. V usage is TRBV6-5 and J usage is TRBJ2-7; 7 nucleotides match TRBD1. Trimming removed 0 bases from V and 1 base from J; junction bases left unmatched: 3. CDR1 is MNHEY, CDR2 SVGAGI, per germline. CDR3 length: 15 amino acids. CDR3 bases: TGTGCCAGCAGTTACTCAATGACAGGGTCCTACGAGCAGTACGTC. Its translation: CASSYSMTGSYEQYV.